One sample yielded the 9 T cell receptor beta chains listed below, sequenced in a study of monozygotic twins with inflammatory bowel disease. TCRdb reprocessed the 5' RACE reads, with one entry per CDR3 protein and no DNA. This table lists about 450,000 distinct CDR3 sequences. Sequencing was performed on blood. The receptors here all came from a human donor with ulcerative colitis or Crohn's disease, or a healthy co-twin of an affected twin (not recorded which).

The chain links TRBV7-7 to TRBJ2-7; TCRdb returns TRBD1, unconfirmable since there is no DNA. The CDR3 length is 14 residues. CDR1 is SSHAT and CDR2 is FNYEAQ in the germline V gene (reference sequence). CDR3 loop: CASSLTAGENEQYF.

This chain links TRBV3-1 with TRBJ2-5; absent DNA, TCRdb's TRBD1 call cannot be checked. Germline-derived CDR1 and CDR2 are LGHDT and YNNKEL (reference sequence). The CDR3 loop spans 16 amino acids. CDR3 region: CASSPQDRGPQETQYF.

The chain couples TRBV7-9 to TRBJ2-6. Germline V gene sequence: CDR1 SEHNR, CDR2 FQNEAQ (reference sequence). The CDR3 covers 15 residues. CDR3 sequence reads: CASSSPYSGANVLTF.

The V call is TRBV24-1, the J call TRBJ2-5; the D call of TRBD2 rests on TCRdb alone, since no DNA is present to check it. Germline V gene sequence: CDR1 KGHDR, CDR2 SFDVKD. The length of the CDR3 is 12 residues. CDR3 region: CATSGGGETQYF.

V usage is TRBV6-5 and J usage is TRBJ1-2. Germline values: CDR1 MNHEY, CDR2 SVGAGI. This CDR3 comprises 16 residues. CDR3 sequence reads: CASSYAGSQALYGYTF.

This sequence joins TRBV20-1 and TRBJ1-1. The CDR3 has 11 amino acids. Germline V gives CDR1 DFQATT, CDR2 SNEGSKA (reference sequence). CDR3: CSAFRYTEAFF.

CDR3: CATGYLFPSTDTQYF. This chain connects TRBV5-5 to TRBJ2-3. Germline V gene sequence: CDR1 SGHKS, CDR2 YYEKEE (reference sequence). The CDR3 sequence is 15 residues long.

The V call is TRBV7-2, the J call TRBJ2-3. Germline V lookup: CDR1 SGHTA, CDR2 FQGNSA. This CDR3 is built from 13 residues. CDR3 sequence: CASSLEPSDTQYF. The variable domain in full, completed from reference TRBV7-2 and TRBJ2-3, reads GAGVSQSPSNKVTEKGKDVELRCDPISGHTALYWYRQSLGQGLEFLIYFQGNSAPDKSGLPSDRFSAERTGGSVSTLTIQRTQQEDSAVYLCASSLEPSDTQYFGPGTRLTVL.

This chain links TRBV5-1 with TRBJ1-2; without DNA, the TCRdb call of TRBD1 cannot be checked. This CDR3 contains 15 residues. Germline values: CDR1 SGHRS, CDR2 YFSETQ. The CDR3 protein is CASSLEGSGVYGYTF.